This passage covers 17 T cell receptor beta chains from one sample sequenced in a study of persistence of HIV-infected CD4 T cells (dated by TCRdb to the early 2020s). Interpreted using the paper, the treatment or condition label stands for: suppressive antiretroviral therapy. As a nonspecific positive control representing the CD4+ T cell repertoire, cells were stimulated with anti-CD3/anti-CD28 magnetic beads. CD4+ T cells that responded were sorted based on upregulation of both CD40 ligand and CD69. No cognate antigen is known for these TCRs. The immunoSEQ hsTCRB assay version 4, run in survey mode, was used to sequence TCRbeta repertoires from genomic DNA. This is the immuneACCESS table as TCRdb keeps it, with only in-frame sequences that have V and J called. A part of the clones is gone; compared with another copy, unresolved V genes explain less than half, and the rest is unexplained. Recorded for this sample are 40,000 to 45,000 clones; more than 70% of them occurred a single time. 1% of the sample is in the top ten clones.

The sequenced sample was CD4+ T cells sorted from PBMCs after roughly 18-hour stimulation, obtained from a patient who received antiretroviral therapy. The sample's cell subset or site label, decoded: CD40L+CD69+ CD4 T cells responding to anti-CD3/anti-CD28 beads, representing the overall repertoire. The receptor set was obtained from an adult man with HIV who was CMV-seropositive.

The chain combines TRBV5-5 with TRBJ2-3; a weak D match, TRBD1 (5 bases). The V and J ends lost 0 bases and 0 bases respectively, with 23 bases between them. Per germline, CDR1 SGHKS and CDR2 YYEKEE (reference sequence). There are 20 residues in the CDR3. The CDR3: CASSLVLRGSGNSSTDTQYF. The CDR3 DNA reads TGTGCCAGCAGCTTGGTTCTTCGCGGCTCAGGGAATTCTAGCACAGATACGCAGTATTTT.

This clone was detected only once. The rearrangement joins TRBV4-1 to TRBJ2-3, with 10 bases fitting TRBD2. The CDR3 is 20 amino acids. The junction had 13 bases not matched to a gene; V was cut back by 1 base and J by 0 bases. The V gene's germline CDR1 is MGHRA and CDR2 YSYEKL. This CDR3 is CASSQALSSGGFFSTDTQYF. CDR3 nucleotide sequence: TGCGCCAGCAGCCAAGCCTTATCTAGCGGGGGCTTCTTTAGCACAGATACGCAGTATTTT.

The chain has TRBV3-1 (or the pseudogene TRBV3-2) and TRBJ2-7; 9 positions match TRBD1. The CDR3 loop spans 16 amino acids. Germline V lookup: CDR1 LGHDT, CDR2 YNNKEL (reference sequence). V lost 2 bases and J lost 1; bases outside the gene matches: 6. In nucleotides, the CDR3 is TGTGCCAGCAGCCAATGGTCCGGGACAGGGTCCTACGAGCAGTACTTC. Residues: CASSQWSGTGSYEQYF.

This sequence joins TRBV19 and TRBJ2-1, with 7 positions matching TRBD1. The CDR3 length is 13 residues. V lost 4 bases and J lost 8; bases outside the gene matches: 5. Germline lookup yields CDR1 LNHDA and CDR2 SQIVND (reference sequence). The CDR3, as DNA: TGTGCCAGTAGTAGACAGGGAAGCGATGAGCAGTTCTTC. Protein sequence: CASSRQGSDEQFF.

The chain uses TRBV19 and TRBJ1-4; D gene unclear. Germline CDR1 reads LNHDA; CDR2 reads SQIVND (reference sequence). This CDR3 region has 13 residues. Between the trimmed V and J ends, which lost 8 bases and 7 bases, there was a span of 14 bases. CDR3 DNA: TGTGCCAGTCGGGCCCTGACGGGTGAAAAACTGTTTTTT. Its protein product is CASRALTGEKLFF.

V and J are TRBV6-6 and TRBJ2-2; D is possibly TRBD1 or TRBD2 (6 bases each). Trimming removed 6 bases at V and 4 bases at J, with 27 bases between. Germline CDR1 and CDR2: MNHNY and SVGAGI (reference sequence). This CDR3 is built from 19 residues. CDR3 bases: TGTGCCAGCAGCCGAGAGAGAAGAGGTGGAGGGGGTAGCACCGGGGAGCTGTTTTTT. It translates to CASSRERRGGGGSTGELFF.

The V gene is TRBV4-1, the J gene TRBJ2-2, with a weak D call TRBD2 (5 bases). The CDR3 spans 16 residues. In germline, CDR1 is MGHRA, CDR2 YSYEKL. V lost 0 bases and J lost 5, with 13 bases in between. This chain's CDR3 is CASSQEPSGGTGELFF. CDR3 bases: TGCGCCAGCAGCCAAGAACCCAGCGGCGGGACCGGGGAGCTGTTTTTT.

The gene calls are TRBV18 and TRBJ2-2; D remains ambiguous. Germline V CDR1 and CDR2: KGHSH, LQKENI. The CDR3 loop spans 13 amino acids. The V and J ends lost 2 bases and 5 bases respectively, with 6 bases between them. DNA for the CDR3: TGTGCCAGCTCACCATCGGGTACCGGGGAGCTGTTTTTT. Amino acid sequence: CASSPSGTGELFF.

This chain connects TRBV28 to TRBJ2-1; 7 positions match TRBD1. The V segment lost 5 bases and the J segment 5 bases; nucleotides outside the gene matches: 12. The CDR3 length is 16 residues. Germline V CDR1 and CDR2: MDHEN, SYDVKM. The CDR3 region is CASSPEGARVNNEQFF. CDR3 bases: TGTGCCAGCAGTCCAGAGGGGGCGAGGGTAAACAATGAGCAGTTCTTC.

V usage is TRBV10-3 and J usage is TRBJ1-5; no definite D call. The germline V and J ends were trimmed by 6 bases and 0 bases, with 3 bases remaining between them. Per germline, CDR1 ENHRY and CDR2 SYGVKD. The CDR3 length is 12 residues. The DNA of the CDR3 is TGTGCCATCAGACATAGCAATCAGCCCCAGCATTTT. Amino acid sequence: CAIRHSNQPQHF.

The CDR3 nucleotides are TGTGCCAGCAGCCAGATGACAGGGGATCAGCCCCAGCATTTT. It translates to CASSQMTGDQPQHF. The V call is TRBV3-1 (or the pseudogene TRBV3-2), the J call TRBJ1-5, with TRBD1 matching 8 bases. Germline V gene sequence: CDR1 LGHDT, CDR2 YNNKEL (reference sequence). The CDR3 covers 14 residues. J lost 5 bases, V lost 3 bases, and 3 bases had no gene match.

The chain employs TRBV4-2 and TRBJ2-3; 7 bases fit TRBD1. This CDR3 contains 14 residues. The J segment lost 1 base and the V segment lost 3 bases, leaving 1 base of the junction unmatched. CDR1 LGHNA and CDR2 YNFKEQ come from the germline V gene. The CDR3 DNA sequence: TGTGCCAGCAGCCACGGACAGGGCACAGATACGCAGTATTTT. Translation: CASSHGQGTDTQYF.

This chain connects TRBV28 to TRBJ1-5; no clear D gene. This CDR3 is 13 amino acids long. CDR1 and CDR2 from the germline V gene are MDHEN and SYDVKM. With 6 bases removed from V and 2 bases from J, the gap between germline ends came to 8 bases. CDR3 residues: CASRLVGNQPQHF. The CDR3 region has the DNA TGTGCCAGCAGACTCGTGGGCAATCAGCCCCAGCATTTT. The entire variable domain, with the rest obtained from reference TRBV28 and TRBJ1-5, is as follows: DVKVTQSSRYLVKRTGEKVFLECVQDMDHENMFWYRQDPGLGLRLIYFSYDVKMKEKGDIPEGYSVSREKKERFSLILESASTNQTSMYLCASRLVGNQPQHFGDGTRLSIL.

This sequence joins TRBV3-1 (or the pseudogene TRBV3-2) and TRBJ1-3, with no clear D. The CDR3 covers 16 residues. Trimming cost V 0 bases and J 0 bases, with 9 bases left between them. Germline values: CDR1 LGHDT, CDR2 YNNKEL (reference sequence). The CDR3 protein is CASSQDRASSGNTIYF. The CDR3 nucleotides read TGTGCCAGCAGCCAAGATCGGGCGAGCTCTGGAAACACCATATATTTT.

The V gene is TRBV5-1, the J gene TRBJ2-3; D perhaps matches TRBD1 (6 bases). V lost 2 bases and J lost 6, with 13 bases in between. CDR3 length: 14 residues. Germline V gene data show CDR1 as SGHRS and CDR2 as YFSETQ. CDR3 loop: CASSFRNRDDTQYF. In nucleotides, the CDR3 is TGCGCCAGCAGCTTTCGGAACAGGGACGATACGCAGTATTTT.

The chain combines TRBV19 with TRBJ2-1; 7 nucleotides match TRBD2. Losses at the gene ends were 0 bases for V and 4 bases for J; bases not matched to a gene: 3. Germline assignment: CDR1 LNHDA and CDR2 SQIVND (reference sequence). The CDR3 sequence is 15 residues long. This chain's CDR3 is CASSIESGAYNEQFF. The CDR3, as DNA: TGTGCCAGTAGTATAGAGAGCGGGGCATACAATGAGCAGTTCTTC. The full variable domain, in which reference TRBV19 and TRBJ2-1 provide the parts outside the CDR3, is DGGITQSPKYLFRKEGQNVTLSCEQNLNHDAMYWYRQDPGQGLRLIYYSQIVNDFQKGDIAEGYSVSREKKESFPLTVTSAQKNPTAFYLCASSIESGAYNEQFFGPGTRLTVL.

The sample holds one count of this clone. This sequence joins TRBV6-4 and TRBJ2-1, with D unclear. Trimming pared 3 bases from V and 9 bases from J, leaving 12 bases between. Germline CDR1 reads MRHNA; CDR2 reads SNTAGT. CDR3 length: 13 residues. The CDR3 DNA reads TGTGCCAGCAGTGATGGTGTACGAGGTGAGCAGTTCTTC. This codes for CASSDGVRGEQFF.